This T cell receptor (beta chain) appears in the sequencing data of a study of circulating CD8 cells and anti-PD-1 response in melanoma. This clonotype is medium-sized. The CDR3 is 13 residues long. Trimming took off 1 base at V and 14 bases at J, with 12 bases between the two ends. Looked up from germline, CDR1 is MGHRA and CDR2 is YSYEKL. Sorting of live CD3+CD8+TCRalphabeta+ cells by PD-1 and/or TIGIT gave four subsets. Using roughly 15 ng of total RNA, TCR libraries were made with the QIAseq Immune Repertoire TCR panel. TCRdb independently ran MiXCR on the reads; one entry per CDR3 protein. The profile shows over 450 distinct CDR3 sequences, approximately 8.1% of them singletons.

The clonotype comes from a human donor with melanoma. This rearrangement joins TRBV4-1 to TRBJ1-6; TRBD1 might be the D (5 bases). Sequences were derived from CD8+ T cells from PBMCs, sampled at baseline or after one month of anti-PD-1 therapy (not recorded which). In DNA, the CDR3 is TGCGCCAGCAGCCAAGGAAGAGGGGCCACCCTCCACTTT. Translating it yields CASSQGRGATLHF.